The 24 T cell receptor beta chains below come from one sample, sequenced in a study of cytomegalovirus exposure and HLA in healthy donors. The PCR employed 60 Vbeta primers together with 13 Jbeta primers. The table came from immunoSEQ multiplex PCR; TCRdb's copy has only in-frame clones and leaves some out. The repertoire holds 160,000 or so clones, with around 76% as singletons. Sample: PBMCs. Every receptor here comes from a woman between 35 and 50 years old in good health and CMV-seronegative.

V usage is TRBV6-1 and J usage is TRBJ2-2, with D perhaps TRBD1 (5 bases). Between the trimmed V and J ends, which lost 6 bases and 5 bases, there was a span of 16 bases. CDR3 length equals 15 residues. Germline CDR1 MNHNS, CDR2 SASEGT. CDR3 sequence reads: CASRGGHGLTGELFF. CDR3 DNA: TGTGCCAGCAGGGGCGGACACGGGCTTACCGGGGAGCTGTTTTTT.

CDR3 bases: TGTGCCAGCAGCTTTTACAGCGGCACTGAAGCTTTCTTT. This translates into CASSFYSGTEAFF. This sequence joins TRBV7-8 and TRBJ1-1; D unresolved. This CDR3 has 13 amino acids. CDR1 and CDR2 (germline): SGHVS, FQNEAQ. V was shortened by 3 bases and J by 4 bases, with 9 bases between the two germline ends.

The chain links TRBV5-1 to TRBJ2-1; D is possibly TRBD2 (5 bases). Germline V gene sequence: CDR1 SGHRS, CDR2 YFSETQ. CDR3 length: 13 residues. V lost 2 bases to trimming and J lost 5 bases, with 8 bases between them. The CDR3 nucleotides are TGCGCCAGCAGCTTAGTGCGGGACAATGAGCAGTTCTTC. The encoded protein is CASSLVRDNEQFF.

The V call is TRBV6-5, the J call TRBJ2-5, with TRBD2 identical over 9 bases. Trimming cost V 3 bases and J 5 bases; bases outside gene matches: 7. This CDR3 is 15 amino acids long. In germline, CDR1 is MNHEY, CDR2 SVGAGI. The CDR3 bases are TGTGCCAGCAGTTATAGGGGTAGCGGGAGTGAGACCCAGTACTTC. Protein sequence: CASSYRGSGSETQYF.

The chain carries TRBV29-1 and TRBJ2-5, with TRBD2 identical over 8 bases. From germline, CDR1 is SQVTM and CDR2 ANQGSEA. V lost 7 bases to trimming and J lost 5 bases; unmatched junction nucleotides: 6. This CDR3 spans 12 amino acids. CDR3 protein: CSADSGSETQYF. CDR3 in DNA: TGCAGCGCGGACAGCGGGAGTGAGACCCAGTACTTC.

The chain links TRBV28 to TRBJ2-7; a possible D gene is TRBD1 (7 bases). The CDR3 extends over 15 amino acids. V lost 5 bases, J lost 6 bases, and 20 bases lay in between. Germline CDR1 and CDR2: MDHEN and SYDVKM. The CDR3 bases are TGTGCCAGCAGTCCCTCGGGGGACAGAGTGGGCGAGCAGTACTTC. The encoded protein is CASSPSGDRVGEQYF.

The V call is TRBV19, the J call TRBJ2-2; tentatively, D is TRBD2 (6 bases). CDR1 and CDR2 from the germline V gene are LNHDA and SQIVND (reference sequence). This CDR3 comprises 19 residues. Trimming stripped 5 bases from V and 5 bases from J, with 27 bases between. DNA for the CDR3: TGTGCCAGTAGTGTTGGGCTAGCGCAAGTATCAACTGGGACCGGGGAGCTGTTTTTT. It specifies CASSVGLAQVSTGTGELFF.

The CDR3 region is CASSSNLRQGGTDTQYF. In DNA, the CDR3 is TGTGCCAGCAGCTCCAACCTCCGACAGGGTGGCACAGATACGCAGTATTTT. The chain combines TRBV7-8 with TRBJ2-3, with 7 positions matching TRBD1. The CDR3 runs to 17 residues. Trimming at V came to 4 bases and at J to 1 base, leaving 11 bases not matched to a gene. CDR1 is SGHVS and CDR2 is FQNEAQ in the germline V gene. Based on the CDR3 plus reference TRBV7-8 and TRBJ2-3, the full variable domain is GAGVSQSPRYKVAKRGQDVALRCDPISGHVSLFWYQQALGQGPEFLTYFQNEAQLDKSGLPSDRFFAERPEGSVSTLKIQRTQQEDSAVYLCASSSNLRQGGTDTQYFGPGTRLTVL.

V usage is TRBV27 and J usage is TRBJ2-7; D gene unclear. The CDR3 has 12 residues. The V and J ends lost 7 bases and 7 bases respectively, with 14 bases between them. The V gene's germline CDR1 is MNHEY and CDR2 SMNVEV (reference sequence). Here the CDR3 reads CASTSRPREQYF. CDR3 in DNA: TGTGCCAGCACGTCTAGGCCAAGGGAGCAGTACTTC.

The rearrangement links TRBV28 to TRBJ1-1; 9 bases are a match to TRBD1. This CDR3 has 15 residues. V lost 1 base to trimming and J lost 4 bases; unmatched junction nucleotides: 4. Germline V CDR1 and CDR2: MDHEN, SYDVKM. CDR3: CASSLSTGGTTEAFF. CDR3 in DNA: TGTGCCAGCAGTTTATCGACAGGGGGTACCACTGAAGCTTTCTTT.

The chain employs TRBV5-1 and TRBJ2-7; perhaps TRBD2 as D (6 bases). Germline CDR1 is SGHRS and CDR2 is YFSETQ. V was pared by 0 bases and J by 0 bases, with 10 bases between. The CDR3 sequence is 15 residues long. In nucleotides, the CDR3 is TGCGCCAGCAGCTTGGGGGGGGTCTCCTCCTACGAGCAGTACTTC. Its protein is CASSLGGVSSYEQYF.

The chain is built from TRBV7-6 and TRBJ2-7, with 10 positions matching TRBD2. The CDR3 is made up of 16 amino acids. Germline trimming cut 4 bases from V and 5 bases from J; bases unmatched to any gene: 11. Germline V CDR1 and CDR2: SGHVS, FNYEAQ. CDR3 nucleotide sequence: TGTGCCAGCAGCTCACGAGTCCTAGCGGGAGCCGACGAGCAGTACTTC. It yields the protein CASSSRVLAGADEQYF.

This sequence joins TRBV9 and TRBJ2-3; TRBD2 might be the D (7 bases). CDR3 length: 14 residues. V lost 3 bases and J lost 6, with 14 bases in between. Germline V gives CDR1 SGDLS, CDR2 YYNGEE. The CDR3: CASSAQGAGDTQYF. CDR3 DNA sequence: TGTGCCAGCAGCGCACAGGGAGCGGGGGATACGCAGTATTTT.

The chain joins TRBV5-4 to TRBJ2-1, with TRBD2 matching 10 bases. Per the germline V gene, CDR1 is SGHNT and CDR2 is YYREEE (reference sequence). V lost 1 base to trimming and J lost 8 bases; unmatched junction nucleotides: 3. CDR3 length: 14 residues. In DNA form, the CDR3 reads TGTGCCAGCAGCTTGAGCGGGAGGGAGGATGAGCAGTTCTTC. Encoded protein: CASSLSGREDEQFF.

The chain uses TRBV5-4 and TRBJ2-7; D may be TRBD2 (5 bases). The germline V gene encodes CDR1 SGHNT and CDR2 YYREEE (reference sequence). This CDR3 contains 13 residues. V gave up 4 bases and J gave up 7 bases, with 15 bases separating them. CDR3 loop: CASSPAPPGEQYF. DNA for the CDR3: TGTGCCAGCAGCCCGGCCCCGCCGGGGGAGCAGTACTTC.

This clone was observed a few times. The chain combines TRBV2 with TRBJ2-2; D is perhaps TRBD2 (6 bases). Germline loops: CDR1 SNHLY, CDR2 FYNNEI. There are 16 residues in the CDR3. V was shortened by 1 base and J by 4 bases, with 13 bases between the two germline ends. The CDR3 loop is CASSEGTNPGTGELFF. CDR3 coding DNA: TGTGCCAGCAGTGAAGGGACTAACCCGGGCACCGGGGAGCTGTTTTTT.

The chain has TRBV27 and TRBJ1-5; 9 nucleotides line up with TRBD1. The CDR3 runs to 16 residues. CDR1 MNHEY and CDR2 SMNVEV come from the germline V gene (reference sequence). The V segment lost 4 bases and the J segment 5 bases; nucleotides outside the gene matches: 9. The CDR3 DNA sequence: TGTGCCAGCAGTTCTACCGGGACAGGGATTGATCAGCCCCAGCATTTT. It encodes CASSSTGTGIDQPQHF.

This chain links TRBV5-4 with TRBJ1-5; D remains unclear. The V end was cut by 1 base, the J end by 4 bases, with 15 bases between. Germline CDR1 reads SGHNT; CDR2 reads YYREEE (reference sequence). CDR3 length: 16 amino acids. CDR3 bases: TGTGCCAGCAGCTTGTACCTCGGGCGGGAAAATCAGCCCCAGCATTTT. It codes for CASSLYLGRENQPQHF. Full variable domain (remainder filled in from reference TRBV5-4 and TRBJ1-5): ETGVTQSPTHLIKTRGQQVTLRCSSQSGHNTVSWYQQALGQGPQFIFQYYREEENGRGNFPPRFSGLQFPNYSSELNVNALELDDSALYLCASSLYLGRENQPQHFGDGTRLSIL.

V usage is TRBV6-1 and J usage is TRBJ2-3, with TRBD1 identical over 8 bases. In germline, CDR1 is MNHNS, CDR2 SASEGT. This CDR3 is built from 15 residues. Trimming cost V 1 base and J 7 bases; bases outside gene matches: 7. The CDR3 sequence is CASSEGGTGPYTQYF. The DNA of the CDR3 is TGTGCCAGCAGTGAAGGCGGGACAGGACCTTATACGCAGTATTTT.

V and J are TRBV28 and TRBJ1-2; D perhaps matches TRBD1 (5 bases). V gave up 7 bases and J gave up 1 base, with 19 bases separating them. This CDR3 spans 16 amino acids. The germline CDR1 and CDR2 sequences are MDHEN and SYDVKM. This CDR3 reads CASIGLGDSDNYGYTF. The DNA of the CDR3 is TGTGCCAGCATAGGGTTGGGGGACTCAGATAACTATGGCTACACCTTC.

The V call is TRBV27, the J call TRBJ1-2, with 11 positions matching TRBD1. CDR1 is MNHEY and CDR2 is SMNVEV in the germline V gene (reference sequence). CDR3 size: 15 residues. After removal of 5 bases from V and 4 bases from J, the junction contained 6 bases not matched to a gene. In nucleotides, the CDR3 is TGTGCCAGCAGTACCCAGGGACAGGGGGGCTATGGCTACACCTTC. Translating gives CASSTQGQGGYGYTF.

The chain couples TRBV5-1 to TRBJ1-5, with D possibly TRBD1 on 5 matching bases. Germline CDR1 reads SGHRS; CDR2 reads YFSETQ. V lost 3 bases and J lost 9, with 19 bases in between. CDR3 length: 15 residues. CDR3 nucleotide sequence: TGCGCCAGCAGCTGGGGCCAGGACGGTCGCGGGCCCCAGCATTTT. Protein product: CASSWGQDGRGPQHF.

The chain combines TRBV18 with TRBJ2-7, with TRBD2 matching 11 bases. CDR3 length equals 15 residues. V was clipped by 4 bases and J by 0 bases; unmatched bases: 2. Germline CDR1 is KGHSH and CDR2 is LQKENI. The CDR3: CASSRGTSGSYEQYF. In DNA, the CDR3 is TGTGCCAGCTCACGGGGGACTAGCGGCTCCTACGAGCAGTACTTC.

The rearrangement joins TRBV19 to TRBJ2-7; TRBD2 aligns across 11 bases. Looked up from germline, CDR1 is LNHDA and CDR2 is SQIVND (reference sequence). The CDR3 loop spans 16 amino acids. V dropped 9 bases and J dropped 0; count of bases not matched to a gene: 10. The DNA of the CDR3 is TGTGCCAGCCCTCGGGCTAGCGGGAGGAACTCCTACGAGCAGTACTTC. Encoded protein: CASPRASGRNSYEQYF.